These T cell receptor beta chains were read from a single sample in a study of a mutant IDH1 vaccine in newly diagnosed glioma. These receptors have no known antigen. Profiled with immunoSEQ multiplex PCR; TCRdb holds only in-frame clones, not every one. Of 50,000 to 65,000 clones detected, less than 85% appear once; the ten largest clones hold approximately 9.5%. The starting material was PBMCs, obtained from a glioma patient whose treatment included an IDH1 peptide vaccine. The receptor source for this set is a woman aged 50 to 65 with glioma. Each CDR3 is given with its conserved first and last residue. Each record gives: V gene, J gene, D gene, clone size, CDR3 protein, CDR3 DNA. A D gene is named only where the DNA matches it firmly. Rows give clone size only sometimes, using once, few, many, or a class for an expanded clone.

>TRBV30|TRBJ1-6|-|-
CAWSVQGFYNSPLHF
TGTGCCTGGAGTGTACAAGGGTTTTATAATTCACCCCTCCACTTT
>TRBV6-1|TRBJ2-5|TRBD2|-
CASSELAGVLETQYF
TGTGCCAGCAGTGAACTGGCGGGGGTTTTGGAGACCCAGTACTTC
>TRBV4-1|TRBJ2-7|-|once
CASSEGGEQYF
TGCGCCAGCAGCGAGGGCGGCGAGCAGTACTTC
>TRBV6-6|TRBJ1-2|-|once
CASTIQGNYGYTF
TGTGCCAGCACAATACAGGGAAACTATGGCTACACCTTC
>TRBV7-9|TRBJ1-1|-|-
CASPSATEAFF
TGTGCCAGCCCCTCGGCGACTGAAGCTTTCTTT
>TRBV5-6|TRBJ2-7|-|-
CASSSGRGGGYEQYF
TGTGCCAGCAGCTCGGGAAGAGGGGGGGGGTACGAGCAGTACTTC
>TRBV27|TRBJ1-2|-|-
CASSSASTNYGYTF
TGTGCCAGCAGCTCGGCCAGTACTAACTATGGCTACACCTTC
>TRBV25-1|TRBJ1-2|-|-
CASSASRVGGYTF
TGTGCCAGCAGTGCAAGCAGGGTCGGAGGCTACACCTTC
>TRBV18|TRBJ1-6|TRBD1|-
CASSPAQGAGSPLHF
TGTGCCAGCTCACCAGCACAGGGGGCCGGTTCACCCCTCCACTTT
>TRBV6-5|TRBJ1-1|-|-
CASNSGANTEAFF
TGTGCCAGCAATTCCGGGGCGAACACTGAAGCTTTCTTT
>TRBV6-5|TRBJ1-6|TRBD1|-
CASSLGRGLNSPLHF
TGTGCCAGCAGTTTGGGGAGGGGGCTTAATTCACCCCTCCACTTT
>TRBV19|TRBJ1-1|-|-
CASWPGPNIGLPGNTEAFF
TGTGCCAGTTGGCCGGGACCTAATATCGGGCTCCCGGGCAACACTGAAGCTTTCTTT
>TRBV19|TRBJ1-2|TRBD1|-
CASSRGQTNYGYTF
TGTGCCAGTAGTCGGGGACAGACTAACTATGGCTACACCTTC
>TRBV7-9|TRBJ1-6|-|-
CASSLGGGNSPLHF
TGTGCCAGCAGCCTAGGGGGGGGGAATTCACCCCTCCACTTT
>TRBV6-1|TRBJ2-2|TRBD1|medium-sized
CASSVEGAGTGELFF
TGTGCCAGCAGTGTCGAGGGGGCGGGCACCGGGGAGCTGTTTTTT
>TRBV5-4|TRBJ1-1|-|-
CASSSRRMTEAFF
TGTGCCAGCAGCTCCCGCCGAATGACTGAAGCTTTCTTT
>TRBV19|TRBJ1-4|TRBD1|once
CASRVKPGQGALQLFF
TGTGCCAGTAGGGTGAAGCCGGGACAGGGGGCTCTGCAACTGTTTTTT
>TRBV25-1|TRBJ1-2|-|-
CASSEWGPNYGYTF
TGTGCCAGCAGTGAATGGGGGCCTAACTATGGCTACACCTTC
>TRBV9|TRBJ1-4|-|-
CASSGVGGSNEKLFF
TGTGCCAGCAGCGGAGTTGGGGGATCTAATGAAAAACTGTTTTTT
>TRBV6-6|TRBJ1-1|TRBD1|-
CATGGTGNTEAFF
TGTGCCACCGGGGGGACAGGGAACACTGAAGCTTTCTTT
>TRBV6-4|TRBJ1-1|-|few
CASSDVWSGPAFF
TGTGCCAGCAGTGACGTTTGGTCAGGCCCAGCTTTCTTT
>TRBV7-9|TRBJ2-6|TRBD1|-
CASSPRDRASGANVLTF
TGTGCCAGCAGCCCCCGGGACAGGGCCTCTGGGGCCAACGTCCTGACTTTC